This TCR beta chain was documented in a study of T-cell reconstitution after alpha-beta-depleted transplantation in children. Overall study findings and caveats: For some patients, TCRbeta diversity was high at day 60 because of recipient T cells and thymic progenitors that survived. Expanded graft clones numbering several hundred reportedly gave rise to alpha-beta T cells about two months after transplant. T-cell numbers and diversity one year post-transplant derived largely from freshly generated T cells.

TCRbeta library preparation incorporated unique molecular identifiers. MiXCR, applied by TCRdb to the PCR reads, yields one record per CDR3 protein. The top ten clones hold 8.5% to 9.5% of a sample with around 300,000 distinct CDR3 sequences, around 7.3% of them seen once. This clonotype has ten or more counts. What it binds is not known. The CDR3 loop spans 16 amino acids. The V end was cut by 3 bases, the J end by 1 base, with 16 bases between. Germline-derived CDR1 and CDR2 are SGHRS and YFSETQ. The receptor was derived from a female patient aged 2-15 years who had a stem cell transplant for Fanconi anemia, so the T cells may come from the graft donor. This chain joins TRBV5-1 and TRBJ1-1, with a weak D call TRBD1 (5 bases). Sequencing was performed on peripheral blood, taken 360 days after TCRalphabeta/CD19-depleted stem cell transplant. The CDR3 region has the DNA TGCGCCAGCAGCTATTGGACATCCCGGACGAACACTGAAGCTTTCTTT. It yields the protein CASSYWTSRTNTEAFF.